The rows below give T cell receptor beta chains drawn from one sample of a study of blood T cell repertoires in COVID-19. Some clones are missing from TCRdb's copy, which holds only in-frame ones; the method was immunoSEQ multiplex PCR. The sample has approximately 190,000 clones, 85% to 90% seen once; the top ten hold 5.9%. The sequenced sample was peripheral blood. These receptor sequences come from a man at least 80 years old with acute or convalescent COVID-19. Each CDR3 is given with its conserved first and last residue. The D gene is left open where the match is weak. A row's size may be missing; if present it is once, few, many or a size class.

J gene | clone size | V gene | D gene | CDR3 protein | CDR3 DNA
TRBJ2-5 | . | TRBV2 | TRBD1 | CASSETGQGGTQYF | TGTGCCAGCAGTGAAACGGGACAGGGAGGGACCCAGTACTTC
TRBJ2-5 | . | TRBV7-9 | . | CASSFPSGKETQYF | TGTGCCAGCAGCTTCCCGAGCGGAAAAGAGACCCAGTACTTC
TRBJ2-1 | . | TRBV28 | TRBD2 | CASSTTSGSANNEQFF | TGTGCCAGCAGTACTACTAGCGGGAGTGCCAACAATGAGCAGTTCTTC
TRBJ1-1 | . | TRBV7-2 | TRBD1 | CASSQVTGSGTEAFF | TGTGCCAGCAGCCAAGTGACAGGGTCGGGCACTGAAGCTTTCTTT
TRBJ1-2 | . | TRBV2 | . | CASSGRGNTYGYTF | TGTGCCAGCAGTGGGAGGGGAAATACCTATGGCTACACCTTC
TRBJ2-3 | . | TRBV6-2/TRBV6-3 | . | CASSYVGAGTDTQYF | TGTGCCAGCAGTTACGTGGGGGCTGGAACAGATACGCAGTATTTT
TRBJ2-5 | . | TRBV4-1 | TRBD2 | CASSQDRGAGGNVETQYF | TGCGCCAGCAGCCAAGATAGGGGAGCGGGAGGCAACGTGGAGACCCAGTACTTC
TRBJ2-7 | once | TRBV5-1 | TRBD1 | CASSPGQGANEQYF | TGCGCCAGCAGCCCGGGACAGGGGGCGAACGAGCAGTACTTC
TRBJ2-1 | . | TRBV5-1 | TRBD2 | CASSSLAGSYNEQFF | TGCGCCAGCAGCTCTCTAGCGGGATCCTACAATGAGCAGTTCTTC
TRBJ1-5 | . | TRBV28 | TRBD1 | CASSFWTGGQPQHF | TGTGCCAGCAGTTTCTGGACAGGGGGCCAGCCCCAGCATTTT
TRBJ1-6 | . | TRBV12-5 | TRBD1 | CASGLLPTGSYNSPLHF | TGTGCTAGTGGTTTGCTCCCGACAGGGTCCTATAATTCACCCCTCCACTTT
TRBJ2-4 | . | TRBV5-6 | . | CASSSGHSLAKNIQYF | TGTGCCAGCAGCTCGGGACATTCCTTAGCCAAAAACATTCAGTACTTC
TRBJ2-1 | . | TRBV4-1 | TRBD1 | CASSQGQGAYNEQFF | TGCGCCAGCAGCCAGGGACAGGGGGCCTACAATGAGCAGTTCTTC
TRBJ2-1 | . | TRBV30 | . | CALARGPYNEQFF | TGTGCCCTCGCCAGGGGCCCCTACAATGAGCAGTTCTTC
TRBJ1-2 | . | TRBV6-4 | TRBD1 | CASSPGTGTYGYTF | TGTGCCAGCAGTCCCGGGACAGGGACCTATGGCTACACCTTC
TRBJ1-4 | . | TRBV6-5 | . | CASSDGVVRSEKLFF | TGTGCCAGCAGCGACGGTGTCGTGCGGAGTGAAAAACTGTTTTTT